These 5 T cell receptor beta chains came from one sample sequenced in a study of blood T cell repertoires in COVID-19. Clones were sequenced by immunoSEQ multiplex PCR, and TCRdb holds only the in-frame ones, with some missing. Among under 300,000 clones listed, approximately 90% were seen once. Material: PBMCs or T cells enriched from blood (not recorded which). The receptors stem from a woman aged 40 to 55 with acute COVID-19.

V and J are TRBV19 and TRBJ2-1, with a possible D match to TRBD1 (5 bases). Trimming shortened V by 3 bases and J by 9 bases, and 18 bases separated the two germline ends. CDR3 length: 15 amino acids. CDR1 is LNHDA, CDR2 SQIVND, per germline (reference sequence). CDR3 DNA sequence: TGTGCCAGTAGTATCCTAGGACGGGCTACAGGTGAGCAGTTCTTC. This codes for CASSILGRATGEQFF. Filled out from reference TRBV19 and TRBJ2-1, the complete variable domain reads DGGITQSPKYLFRKEGQNVTLSCEQNLNHDAMYWYRQDPGQGLRLIYYSQIVNDFQKGDIAEGYSVSREKKESFPLTVTSAQKNPTAFYLCASSILGRATGEQFFGPGTRLTVL.

This clone appeared a few times. The chain recombines TRBV28 with TRBJ2-7; weak D call: TRBD1 (7 bases). Germline CDR1 MDHEN, CDR2 SYDVKM. This CDR3 spans 15 amino acids. Trimming left V 4 bases short and J 0 bases short, with 13 bases between. This CDR3 reads CASSSQGGPSYEQYF. Here the CDR3 DNA reads TGTGCCAGCAGTTCCCAGGGGGGACCCTCCTACGAGCAGTACTTC. Supplemented by reference TRBV28 and TRBJ2-7, the full variable domain reads DVKVTQSSRYLVKRTGEKVFLECVQDMDHENMFWYRQDPGLGLRLIYFSYDVKMKEKGDIPEGYSVSREKKERFSLILESASTNQTSMYLCASSSQGGPSYEQYFGPGTRLTVT.

V is TRBV20-1 and J is TRBJ2-3, with TRBD2 matching over 11 bases. The trim removed 3 bases at V and 6 bases at J, leaving 8 bases unmatched. This CDR3 has 15 residues. Germline V lookup: CDR1 DFQATT, CDR2 SNEGSKA (reference sequence). Here the CDR3 DNA reads TGCAGTGCTAGTGAGACTAGCGGGGACGGGGATACGCAGTATTTT. Translating gives CSASETSGDGDTQYF.

J is TRBJ1-1 and V is TRBV6-4; D gene uncertain. The germline V and J ends were trimmed by 4 bases and 3 bases, with 15 bases remaining between them. Germline CDR1 MRHNA, CDR2 SNTAGT. This CDR3 region has 15 residues. CDR3: CASSAGAGGYTEAFF. The CDR3 DNA follows: TGTGCCAGCAGTGCGGGTGCGGGAGGGTACACTGAAGCTTTCTTT.

The J gene is TRBJ1-2, the V gene TRBV6-5, with TRBD1 matching over 7 bases. The V gene end was trimmed by 0 bases and the J gene end by 4 bases; junction bases not matched to a gene: 5. Per germline, CDR1 MNHEY and CDR2 SVGAGI. The CDR3 covers 15 residues. The CDR3 loop is CASSYSPDRSYGYTF. The CDR3 coding sequence is TGTGCCAGCAGTTACTCTCCGGACAGGTCCTATGGCTACACCTTC.